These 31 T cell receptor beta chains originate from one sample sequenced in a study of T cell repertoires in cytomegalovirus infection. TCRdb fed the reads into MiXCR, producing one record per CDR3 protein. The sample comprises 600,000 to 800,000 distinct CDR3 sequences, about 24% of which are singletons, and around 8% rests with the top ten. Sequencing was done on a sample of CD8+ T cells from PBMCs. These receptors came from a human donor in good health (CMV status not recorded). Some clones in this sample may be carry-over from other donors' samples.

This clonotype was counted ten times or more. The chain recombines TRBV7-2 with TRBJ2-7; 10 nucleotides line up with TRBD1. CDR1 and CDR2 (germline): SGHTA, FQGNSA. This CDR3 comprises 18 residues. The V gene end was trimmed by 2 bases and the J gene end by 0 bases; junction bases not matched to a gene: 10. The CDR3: CASSLNDRGQGISYEQYV. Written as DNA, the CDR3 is TGTGCCAGCAGCTTAAATGATAGGGGACAGGGGATCTCCTACGAGCAGTACGTC.

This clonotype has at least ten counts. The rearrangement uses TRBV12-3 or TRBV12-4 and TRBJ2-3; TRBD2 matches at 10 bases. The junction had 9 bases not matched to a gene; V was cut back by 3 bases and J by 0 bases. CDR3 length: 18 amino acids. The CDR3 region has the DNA TGTGCCAGCAGTTTCGCCCTACTAGCGGGGTCTAGCACAGATACGCAGTATTTT. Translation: CASSFALLAGSSTDTQYF.

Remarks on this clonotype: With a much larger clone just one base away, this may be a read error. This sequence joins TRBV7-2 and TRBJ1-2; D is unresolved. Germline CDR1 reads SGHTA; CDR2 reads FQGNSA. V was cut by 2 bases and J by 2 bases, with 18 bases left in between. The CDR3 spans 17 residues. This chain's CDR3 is CASSLLRQRALNYGYTF. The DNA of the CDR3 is TGTGCCAGCAGCTTACTGCGGCAGAGGGCGTTGAACTATGGCTACACCTTC.

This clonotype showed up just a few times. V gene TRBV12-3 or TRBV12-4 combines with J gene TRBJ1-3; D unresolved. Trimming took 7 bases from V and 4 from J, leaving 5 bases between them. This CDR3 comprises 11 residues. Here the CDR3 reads CASNLGNTIYF. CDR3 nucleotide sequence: TGTGCCAGCAACCTAGGAAACACCATATATTTT.

The CDR3, as DNA: TGTGCCAGTAGTATTAATCCAGGGGCTAATCAGCCCCAGCATTTT. Protein product: CASSINPGANQPQHF. V gene TRBV19 combines with J gene TRBJ1-5; TRBD1 might be the D (6 bases). V was shortened by 3 bases and J by 4 bases, with 13 bases between the two germline ends. This CDR3 region has 15 residues. CDR1 and CDR2 from the germline V gene are LNHDA and SQIVND (reference sequence).

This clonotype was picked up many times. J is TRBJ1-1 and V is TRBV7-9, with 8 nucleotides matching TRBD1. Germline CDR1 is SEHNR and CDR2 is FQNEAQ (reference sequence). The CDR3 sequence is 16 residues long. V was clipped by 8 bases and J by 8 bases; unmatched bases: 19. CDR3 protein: CASGGGTGGHRGEAFF. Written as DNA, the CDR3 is TGTGCCAGCGGAGGTGGGACAGGCGGACATCGAGGAGAAGCTTTCTTT.

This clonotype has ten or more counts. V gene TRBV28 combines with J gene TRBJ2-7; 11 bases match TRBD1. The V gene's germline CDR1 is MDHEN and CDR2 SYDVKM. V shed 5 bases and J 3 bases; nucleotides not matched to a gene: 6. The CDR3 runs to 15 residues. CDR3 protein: CASSPPGTGGYEQYV. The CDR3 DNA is TGTGCCAGCAGTCCTCCCGGGACAGGGGGCTACGAGCAGTACGTC.

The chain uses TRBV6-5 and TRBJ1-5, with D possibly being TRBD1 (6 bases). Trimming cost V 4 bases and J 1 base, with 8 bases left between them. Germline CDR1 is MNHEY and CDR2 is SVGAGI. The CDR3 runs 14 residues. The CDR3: CASSFGTSNQPQHF. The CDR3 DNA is TGTGCCAGCAGTTTCGGGACAAGCAATCAGCCCCAGCATTTT.

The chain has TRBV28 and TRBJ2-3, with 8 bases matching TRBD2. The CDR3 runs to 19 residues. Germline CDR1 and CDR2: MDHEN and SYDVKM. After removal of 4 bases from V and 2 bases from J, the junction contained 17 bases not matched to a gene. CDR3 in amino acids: CASSYPRTRAGGPTDTQYF. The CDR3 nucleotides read TGTGCCAGCAGTTACCCCCGCACTAGGGCGGGGGGACCCACAGATACGCAGTATTTT. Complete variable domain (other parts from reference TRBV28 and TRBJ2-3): DVKVTQSSRYLVKRTGEKVFLECVQDMDHENMFWYRQDPGLGLRLIYFSYDVKMKEKGDIPEGYSVSREKKERFSLILESASTNQTSMYLCASSYPRTRAGGPTDTQYFGPGTRLTVL.

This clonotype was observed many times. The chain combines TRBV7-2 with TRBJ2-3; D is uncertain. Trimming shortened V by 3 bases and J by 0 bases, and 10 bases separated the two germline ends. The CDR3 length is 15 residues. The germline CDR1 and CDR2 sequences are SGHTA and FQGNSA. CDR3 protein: CASSFGQSSTDTQYF. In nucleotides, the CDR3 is TGTGCCAGCAGCTTTGGTCAAAGTAGCACAGATACGCAGTATTTT.

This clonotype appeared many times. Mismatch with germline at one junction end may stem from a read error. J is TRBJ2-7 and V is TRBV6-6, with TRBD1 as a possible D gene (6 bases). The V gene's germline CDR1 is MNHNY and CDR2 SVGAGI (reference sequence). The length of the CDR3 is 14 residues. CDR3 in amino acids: CASSGYGGSHEQYF. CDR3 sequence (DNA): TGTGCCAGCAGTGGGTATGGGGGCTCCCACGAGCAGTACTTC.

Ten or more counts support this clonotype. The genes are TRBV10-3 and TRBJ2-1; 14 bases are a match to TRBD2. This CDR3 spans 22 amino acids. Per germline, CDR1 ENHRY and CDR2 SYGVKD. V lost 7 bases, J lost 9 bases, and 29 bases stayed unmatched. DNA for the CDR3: TGTGCCATCACCAGGGACCAGCAAGTCGGACTAGCGGGGGGCAACTCCCGTGCTGAGCAGTTCTTC. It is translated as CAITRDQQVGLAGGNSRAEQFF.

As DNA, the CDR3 is TGTGCCAGCAGCCGCACTAGCGGGGTCTTCCTTGCCGATGAGCAGTTCTTC. It translates to CASSRTSGVFLADEQFF. This rearrangement joins TRBV3-1 to TRBJ2-1, with 10 positions matching TRBD2. The CDR3 contains 17 residues. The germline V gene encodes CDR1 LGHDT and CDR2 YNNKEL (reference sequence). V lost 4 bases and J lost 8; bases outside the gene matches: 14.

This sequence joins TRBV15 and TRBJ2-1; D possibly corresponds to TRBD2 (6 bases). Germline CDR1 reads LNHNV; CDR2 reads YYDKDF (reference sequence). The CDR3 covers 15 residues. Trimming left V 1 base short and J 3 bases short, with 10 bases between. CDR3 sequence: CATSRVPSDYNEQFF. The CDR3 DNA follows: TGTGCCACCAGCAGAGTTCCTAGCGACTACAATGAGCAGTTCTTC.

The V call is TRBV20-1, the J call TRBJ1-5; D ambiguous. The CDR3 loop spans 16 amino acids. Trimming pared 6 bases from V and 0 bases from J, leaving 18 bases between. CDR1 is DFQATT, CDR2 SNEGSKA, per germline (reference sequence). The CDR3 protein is CSAKPSTGYSNQPQHF. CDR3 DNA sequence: TGCAGTGCAAAGCCTTCGACCGGCTATAGCAATCAGCCCCAGCATTTT.

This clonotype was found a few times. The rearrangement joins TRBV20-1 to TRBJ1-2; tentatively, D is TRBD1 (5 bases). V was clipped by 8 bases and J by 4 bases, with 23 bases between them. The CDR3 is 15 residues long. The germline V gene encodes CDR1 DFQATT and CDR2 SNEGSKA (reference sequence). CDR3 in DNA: TGCAGTCTACCCCGGGGTCTAGACAGAGTCTATGGCTACACCTTC. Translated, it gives CSLPRGLDRVYGYTF.

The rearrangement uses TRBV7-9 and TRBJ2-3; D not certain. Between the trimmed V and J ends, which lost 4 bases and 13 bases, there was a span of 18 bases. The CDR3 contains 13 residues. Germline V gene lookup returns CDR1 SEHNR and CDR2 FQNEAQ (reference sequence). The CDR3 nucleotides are TGTGCCAGCAGCTGGCCGGGCCGCAAAGGGAAGTATTTT. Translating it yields CASSWPGRKGKYF.

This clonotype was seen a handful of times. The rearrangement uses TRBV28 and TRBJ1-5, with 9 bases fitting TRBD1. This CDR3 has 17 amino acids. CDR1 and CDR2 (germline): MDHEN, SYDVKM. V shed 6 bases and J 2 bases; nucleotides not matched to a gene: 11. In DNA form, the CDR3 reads TGTGCCAGCAGCATCGGACAGGGGTTTCGCGGCAATCAGCCCCAGCATTTT. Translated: CASSIGQGFRGNQPQHF.

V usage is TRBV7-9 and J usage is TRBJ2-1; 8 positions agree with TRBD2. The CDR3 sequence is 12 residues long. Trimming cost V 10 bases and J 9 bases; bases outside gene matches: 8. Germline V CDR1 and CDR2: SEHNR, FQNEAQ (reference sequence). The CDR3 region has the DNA TGTGCCACTTCGGGGGGGCAGGGTGAGCAGTTCTTC. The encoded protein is CATSGGQGEQFF.

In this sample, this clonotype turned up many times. This CDR3 reads CASTVGVGAGDTQYF. The CDR3 DNA reads as TGTGCCAGCACCGTAGGAGTGGGGGCGGGGGATACGCAGTATTTT. The chain combines TRBV7-2 with TRBJ2-3; D tentatively reads TRBD1 or TRBD2 (6 bases each). The CDR3 runs 15 residues. Per germline, CDR1 SGHTA and CDR2 FQGNSA. Trimming took 7 bases from V and 6 from J, leaving 20 bases between them.

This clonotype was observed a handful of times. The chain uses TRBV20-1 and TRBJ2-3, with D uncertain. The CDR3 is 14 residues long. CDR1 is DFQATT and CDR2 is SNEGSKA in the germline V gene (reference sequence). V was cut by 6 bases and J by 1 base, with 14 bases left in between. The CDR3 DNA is TGCAGTGCAAAAACTACCGCGGGCACAGATACGCAGTATTTT. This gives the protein CSAKTTAGTDTQYF.

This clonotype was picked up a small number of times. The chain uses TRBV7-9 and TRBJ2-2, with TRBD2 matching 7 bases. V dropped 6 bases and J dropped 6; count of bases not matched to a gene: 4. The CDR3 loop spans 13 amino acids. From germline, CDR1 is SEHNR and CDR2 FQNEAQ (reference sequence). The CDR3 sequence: CASRPAGAGELFF. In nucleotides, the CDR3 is TGTGCCAGCAGACCTGCGGGGGCCGGGGAGCTGTTTTTT.

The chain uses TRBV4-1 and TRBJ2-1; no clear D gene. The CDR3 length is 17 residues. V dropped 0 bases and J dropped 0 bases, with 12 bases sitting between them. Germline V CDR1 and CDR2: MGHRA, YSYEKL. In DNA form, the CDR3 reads TGCGCCAGCAGCCAAGATCCGGATGGCCTCTCCTACAATGAGCAGTTCTTC. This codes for CASSQDPDGLSYNEQFF.

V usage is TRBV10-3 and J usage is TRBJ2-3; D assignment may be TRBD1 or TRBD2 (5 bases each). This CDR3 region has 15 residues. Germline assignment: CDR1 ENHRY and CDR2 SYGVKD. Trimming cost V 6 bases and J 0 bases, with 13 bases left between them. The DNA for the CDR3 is TGTGCCATCAGGGGGGTTGTTTCTAGCACAGATACGCAGTATTTT. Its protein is CAIRGVVSSTDTQYF.

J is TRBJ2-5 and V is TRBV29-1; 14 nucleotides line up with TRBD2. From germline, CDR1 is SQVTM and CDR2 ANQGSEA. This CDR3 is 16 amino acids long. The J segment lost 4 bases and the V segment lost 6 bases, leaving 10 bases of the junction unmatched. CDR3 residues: CSVDLRGTSGGETQYF. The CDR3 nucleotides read TGCAGCGTGGATCTGAGAGGGACTAGCGGGGGAGAGACCCAGTACTTC.

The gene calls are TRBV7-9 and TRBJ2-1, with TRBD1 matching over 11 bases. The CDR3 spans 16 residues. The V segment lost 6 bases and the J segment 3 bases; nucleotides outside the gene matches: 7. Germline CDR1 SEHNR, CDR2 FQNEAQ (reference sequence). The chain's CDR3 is CASSYRTGGNYNEQFF. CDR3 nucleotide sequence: TGTGCCAGCAGTTACCGGACAGGGGGCAACTACAATGAGCAGTTCTTC.

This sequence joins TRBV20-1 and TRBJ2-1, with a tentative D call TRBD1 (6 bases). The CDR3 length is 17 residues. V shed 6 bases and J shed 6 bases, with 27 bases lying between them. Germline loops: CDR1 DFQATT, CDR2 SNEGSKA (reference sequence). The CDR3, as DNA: TGCAGTGCCGTATCCCCTCAACGACAGGTCCCGGGCAATGAGCAGTTCTTC. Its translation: CSAVSPQRQVPGNEQFF.

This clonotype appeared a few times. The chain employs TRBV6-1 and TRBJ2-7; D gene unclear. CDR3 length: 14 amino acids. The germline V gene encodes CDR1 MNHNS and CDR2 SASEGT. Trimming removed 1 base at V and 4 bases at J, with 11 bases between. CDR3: CASSEGGPSYEQYV. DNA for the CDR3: TGTGCCAGCAGTGAAGGAGGACCGTCGTACGAGCAGTACGTC.

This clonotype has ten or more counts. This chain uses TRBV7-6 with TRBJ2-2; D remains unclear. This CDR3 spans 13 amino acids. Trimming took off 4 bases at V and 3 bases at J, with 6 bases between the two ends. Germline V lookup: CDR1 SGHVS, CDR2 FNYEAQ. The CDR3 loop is CASSYGHTGELFF. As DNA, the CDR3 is TGTGCCAGCAGCTACGGACACACCGGGGAGCTGTTTTTT.

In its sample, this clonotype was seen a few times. The CDR3 nucleotides are TGCAGCGTTGAGGTCCTAGCGGGGGACTACAACTCATACACAGATACGCAGTATTTT. Translation gives CSVEVLAGDYNSYTDTQYF. The chain carries TRBV29-1 and TRBJ2-3; TRBD2 aligns across 10 bases. Germline V gene lookup returns CDR1 SQVTM and CDR2 ANQGSEA. CDR3 length: 19 residues. With 3 bases clipped from V and 2 bases from J, the junction kept 17 bases outside the gene matches.

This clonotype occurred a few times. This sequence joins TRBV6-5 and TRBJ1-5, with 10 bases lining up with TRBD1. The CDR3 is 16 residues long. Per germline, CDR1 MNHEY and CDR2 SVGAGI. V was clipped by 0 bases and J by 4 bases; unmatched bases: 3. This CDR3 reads CASSYSGQGKNQPQHF. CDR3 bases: TGTGCCAGCAGTTACTCGGGACAGGGGAAGAATCAGCCCCAGCATTTT.